This T cell receptor beta chain was sequenced for a study of shared clonotypes between healthy human individuals. Trimming took off 2 bases at V and 1 base at J, with 9 bases between the two ends. The CDR3 is made up of 15 amino acids. CDR1 and CDR2 (germline): SGHTA, FQGNSA. Turning to this clone: Its antigen is as yet unknown.

Per the study methods: ImmunoSEQ gave junction-only sequences without quality scores, so filtering differed. Using immunoSEQ multiplex PCR, the repertoire was profiled, and TCRdb retains in-frame clones only, with some absent. D and trimming were read from the DNA, whereas the V and J calls and clone size are those reported in that table. The data show some 1.5 million clones, around 98% seen once. Broader study findings: Among non-shared clonotypes, generation probabilities were lower than among those shared by all four donors.

Into CD45RA+ naive and CD45RA-negative memory subsets, the CD4+ cells were split. The chain uses TRBV7-2 and TRBJ1-5; D uncertain. This receptor was identified in a man aged 25 to 40 in good health. The specimen sequenced was naive CD4+ T cells sorted from blood. Subset described: CD45RA+ positively selected. This CDR3 reads CASSLRVGSNQPQHF. The CDR3 nucleotides read TGTGCCAGCAGCTTACGGGTAGGGAGCAATCAGCCCCAGCATTTT.